This T cell receptor (beta chain) was identified in a study of blood T cell repertoires in COVID-19 (TCRdb year 2020). Background for the entire study: Samples from collaborators originated in the United States, Italy and Spain and spanned both the acute and convalescent phases of COVID-19. The prospective study material was composed of cDNA or gDNA derived from T cells, B-cell-depleted T cells, or PBMCs. Deeply sampled blood TCRbeta repertoires from subjects exposed to, actively infected with, or recovered from COVID-19 were included in the dataset. The repertoires were released in a freely available public database meant as a resource for research on the immune response to SARS-CoV-2. The samples were drawn from two sources: the first 160 participants of the ongoing ImmuneRACE study, and 1,254 subjects contributed by 6 global collaborators. The sample metadata nearly always contained a de-identified subject ID, COVID-19 status, age in years and sex. Where HLA class I and class II types were available, the types were taken from metadata supplied by the sample provider, not from assay-based typing. On the study overall, not on this receptor specifically: Clinical and demographic metadata were provided uncurated, with the amount varying by source and participant.

TCRbeta CDR3 regions were amplified from genomic DNA using the immunoSEQ Assay, a bias-controlled multiplex PCR. Per the source publication's procedure: The number of nucleated cells in each sample was estimated from the amplification of reference gene primers within the assay. Sequence reads were collapsed and filtered to measure the absolute abundance of every unique TCRbeta CDR3 rearrangement. For each sample, productive Simpson clonality was calculated as the square root of Simpson's diversity index across productive rearrangements. TCRdb provides this immuneACCESS table in a form limited to in-frame rearrangements. Some clones are lacking; in checked studies, under half of them reflect an unresolved V gene, and why the rest are absent is not known. V, J and clone size reflect that table, while D and trimming were determined from the DNA. This sample has about 47,000 clones in its table, and just under 70% of those were observed once. Around 5.9% of the sample is taken by the ten largest.

Whole blood was collected in K2EDTA tubes by collaborating institutions according to the institutions' own protocols. Collaborator samples were shipped for TCRbeta analysis as frozen whole blood, isolated PBMCs, or DNA extracted from either sample type. Counted from cysteine to phenylalanine, this CDR3 has 15 amino acids. The sequence is cut down to CDR3 DNA, 45 bases in frame from base 1. The CDR1 and CDR2 encoded by the germline V gene (reference sequence) are LGHDT and YNNKEL. Between the V and J ends, shortened by 4 bases and 7 bases respectively, the junction contains 17 bases. In regard to this clone: This receptor's antigen is unknown. The sample holds no much larger clone one base away, and base qualities are not on file.

The chain employs TRBV3-1 (or the pseudogene TRBV3-2) and TRBJ2-1; 6 matching bases give a weak D call of TRBD2. The TCR sequence derives from a man at least 80 years old with acute or convalescent COVID-19. Material for sequencing was peripheral blood. The CDR3 in this case is CASSPPSEEWNEQFF. The bases are TGTGCCAGCAGCCCCCCTAGCGAGGAGTGGAATGAGCAGTTCTTC.